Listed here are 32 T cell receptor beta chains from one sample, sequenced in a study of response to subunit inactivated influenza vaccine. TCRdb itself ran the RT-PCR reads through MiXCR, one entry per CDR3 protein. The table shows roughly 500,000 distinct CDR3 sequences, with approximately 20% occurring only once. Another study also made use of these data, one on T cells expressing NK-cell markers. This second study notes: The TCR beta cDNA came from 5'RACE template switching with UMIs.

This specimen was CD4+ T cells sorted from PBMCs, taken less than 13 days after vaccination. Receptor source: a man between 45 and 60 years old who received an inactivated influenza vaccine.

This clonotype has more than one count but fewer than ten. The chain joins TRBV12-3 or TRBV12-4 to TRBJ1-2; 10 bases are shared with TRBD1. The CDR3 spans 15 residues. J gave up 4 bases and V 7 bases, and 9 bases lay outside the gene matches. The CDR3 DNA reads TGTGCCAGCACGACAAGTGGGACAGGGGTCTATGGCTACACCTTC. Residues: CASTTSGTGVYGYTF.

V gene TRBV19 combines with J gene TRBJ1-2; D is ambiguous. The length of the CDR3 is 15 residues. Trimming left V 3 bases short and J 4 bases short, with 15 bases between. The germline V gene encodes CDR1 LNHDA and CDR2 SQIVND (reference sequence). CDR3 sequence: CASSIQGIPAYGYTF. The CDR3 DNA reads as TGTGCCAGTAGTATTCAAGGGATCCCAGCCTATGGCTACACCTTC.

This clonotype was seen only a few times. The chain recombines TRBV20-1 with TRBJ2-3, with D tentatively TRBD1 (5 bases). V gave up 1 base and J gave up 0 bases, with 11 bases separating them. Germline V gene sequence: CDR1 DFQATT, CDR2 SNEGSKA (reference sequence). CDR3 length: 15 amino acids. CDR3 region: CSARVWGSSTDTQYF. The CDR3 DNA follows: TGCAGTGCTAGAGTTTGGGGCAGTAGCACAGATACGCAGTATTTT.

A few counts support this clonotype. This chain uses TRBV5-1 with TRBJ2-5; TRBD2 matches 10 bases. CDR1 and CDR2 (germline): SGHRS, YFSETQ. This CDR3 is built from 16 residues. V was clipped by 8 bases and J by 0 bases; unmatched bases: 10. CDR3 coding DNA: TGCGCCAGTGCACCGAGGAGCGGGAGGGACCAAGAGACCCAGTACTTC. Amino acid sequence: CASAPRSGRDQETQYF.

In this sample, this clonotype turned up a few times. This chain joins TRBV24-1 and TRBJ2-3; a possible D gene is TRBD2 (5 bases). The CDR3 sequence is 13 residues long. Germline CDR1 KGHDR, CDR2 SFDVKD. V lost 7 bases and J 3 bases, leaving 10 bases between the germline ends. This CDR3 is CATREERTDTQYF. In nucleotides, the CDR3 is TGTGCCACCAGGGAGGAGAGAACAGATACGCAGTATTTT.

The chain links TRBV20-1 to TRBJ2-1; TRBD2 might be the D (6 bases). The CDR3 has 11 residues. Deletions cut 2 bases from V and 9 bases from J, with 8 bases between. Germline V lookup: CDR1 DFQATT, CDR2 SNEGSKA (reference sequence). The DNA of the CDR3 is TGCAGTGCTAGACAGGGAGGTGAGCAGTTCTTC. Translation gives CSARQGGEQFF.

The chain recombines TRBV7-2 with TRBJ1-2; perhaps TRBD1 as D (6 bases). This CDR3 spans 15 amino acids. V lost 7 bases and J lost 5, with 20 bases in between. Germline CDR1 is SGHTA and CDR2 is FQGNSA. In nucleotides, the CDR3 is TGTGCCAGCAATTCAGGGGCCCCGGGGACTTATGGCTACACCTTC. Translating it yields CASNSGAPGTYGYTF.

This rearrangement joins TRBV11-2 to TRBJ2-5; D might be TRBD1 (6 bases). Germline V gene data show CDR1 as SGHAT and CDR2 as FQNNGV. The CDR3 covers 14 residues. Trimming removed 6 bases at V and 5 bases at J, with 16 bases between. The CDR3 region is CASSRQASRETQYF. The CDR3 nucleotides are TGTGCCAGCAGTCGACAGGCTTCGCGGGAGACCCAGTACTTC.

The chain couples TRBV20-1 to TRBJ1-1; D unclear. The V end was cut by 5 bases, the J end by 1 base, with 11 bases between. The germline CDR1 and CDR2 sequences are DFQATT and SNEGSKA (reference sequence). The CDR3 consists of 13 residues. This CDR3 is CSAAVYSNTEAFF. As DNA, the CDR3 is TGCAGTGCTGCCGTATACTCGAACACTGAAGCTTTCTTT.

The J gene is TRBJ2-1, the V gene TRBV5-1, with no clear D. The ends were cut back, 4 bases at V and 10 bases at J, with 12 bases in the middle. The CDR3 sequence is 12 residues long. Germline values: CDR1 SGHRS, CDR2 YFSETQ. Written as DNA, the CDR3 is TGCGCCAGCAGCAATCGGTTACTAGAGCAGTTCTTC. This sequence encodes CASSNRLLEQFF.

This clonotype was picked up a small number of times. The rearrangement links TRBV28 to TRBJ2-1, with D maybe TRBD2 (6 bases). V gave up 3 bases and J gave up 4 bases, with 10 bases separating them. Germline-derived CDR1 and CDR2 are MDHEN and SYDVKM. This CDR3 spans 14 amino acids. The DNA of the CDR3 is TGTGCCAGCAGTTTTCTGCGGGATTACAATGAGCAGTTCTTC. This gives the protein CASSFLRDYNEQFF.

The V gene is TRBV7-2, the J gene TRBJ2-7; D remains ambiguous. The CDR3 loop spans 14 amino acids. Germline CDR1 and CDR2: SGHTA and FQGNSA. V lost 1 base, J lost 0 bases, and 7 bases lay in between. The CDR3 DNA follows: TGTGCCAGCAGCTTAGTAAACCCCTCCTACGAGCAGTACTTC. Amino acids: CASSLVNPSYEQYF.

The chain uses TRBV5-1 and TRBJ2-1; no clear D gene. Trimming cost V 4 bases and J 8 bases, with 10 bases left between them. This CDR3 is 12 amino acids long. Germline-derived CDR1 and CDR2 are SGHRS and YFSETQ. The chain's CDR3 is CASSPTRDEQFF. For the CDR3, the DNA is TGCGCCAGCAGCCCCACAAGGGATGAGCAGTTCTTC. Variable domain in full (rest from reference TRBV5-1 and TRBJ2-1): KAGVTQTPRYLIKTRGQQVTLSCSPISGHRSVSWYQQTPGQGLQFLFEYFSETQRNKGNFPGRFSGRQFSNSRSEMNVSTLELGDSALYLCASSPTRDEQFFGPGTRLTVL.

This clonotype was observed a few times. The CDR3: CASSPHPQGNTGELFF. The CDR3 bases are TGTGCCAGCAGCCCCCACCCACAGGGCAACACCGGGGAGCTGTTTTTT. The chain combines TRBV4-2 with TRBJ2-2; perhaps TRBD1 as D (6 bases). The CDR3 loop spans 16 amino acids. Trimming pared 4 bases from V and 2 bases from J, leaving 14 bases between. Per the germline V gene, CDR1 is LGHNA and CDR2 is YNFKEQ.

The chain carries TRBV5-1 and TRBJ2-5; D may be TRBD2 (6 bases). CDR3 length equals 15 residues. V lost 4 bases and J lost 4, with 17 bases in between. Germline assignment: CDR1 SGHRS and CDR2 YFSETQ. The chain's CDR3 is CASSLGGRALETQYF. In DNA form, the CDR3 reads TGCGCCAGCAGCCTCGGGGGTCGGGCGCTAGAGACCCAGTACTTC. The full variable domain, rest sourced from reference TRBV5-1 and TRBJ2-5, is KAGVTQTPRYLIKTRGQQVTLSCSPISGHRSVSWYQQTPGQGLQFLFEYFSETQRNKGNFPGRFSGRQFSNSRSEMNVSTLELGDSALYLCASSLGGRALETQYFGPGTRLLVL.

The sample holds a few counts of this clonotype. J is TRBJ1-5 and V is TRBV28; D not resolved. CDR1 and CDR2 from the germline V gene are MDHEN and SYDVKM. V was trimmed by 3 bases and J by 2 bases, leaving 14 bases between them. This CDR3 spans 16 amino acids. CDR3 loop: CASSLPEIGRNQPQHF. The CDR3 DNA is TGTGCCAGCAGTTTGCCCGAGATTGGGCGCAATCAGCCCCAGCATTTT.

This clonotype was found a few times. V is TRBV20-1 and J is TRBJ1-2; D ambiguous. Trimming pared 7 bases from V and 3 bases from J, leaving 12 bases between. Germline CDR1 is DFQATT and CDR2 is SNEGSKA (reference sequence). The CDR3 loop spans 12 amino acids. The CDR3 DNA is TGCAGTGTCCCTGGCACCTACTATGGCTACACCTTC. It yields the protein CSVPGTYYGYTF.

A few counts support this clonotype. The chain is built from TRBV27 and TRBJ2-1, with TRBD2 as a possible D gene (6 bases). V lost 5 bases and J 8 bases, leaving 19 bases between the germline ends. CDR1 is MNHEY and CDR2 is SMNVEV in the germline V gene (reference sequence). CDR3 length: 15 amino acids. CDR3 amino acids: CASSRSGPPGDEQFF. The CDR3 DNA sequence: TGTGCCAGCAGTCGGTCCGGGCCCCCGGGGGATGAGCAGTTCTTC.

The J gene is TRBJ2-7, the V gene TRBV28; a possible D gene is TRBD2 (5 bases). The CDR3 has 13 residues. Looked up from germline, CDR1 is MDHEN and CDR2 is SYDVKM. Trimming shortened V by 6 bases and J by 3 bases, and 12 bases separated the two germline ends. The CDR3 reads CASRGGTFYEQYF. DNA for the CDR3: TGTGCCAGCAGAGGAGGTACGTTCTACGAGCAGTACTTC.

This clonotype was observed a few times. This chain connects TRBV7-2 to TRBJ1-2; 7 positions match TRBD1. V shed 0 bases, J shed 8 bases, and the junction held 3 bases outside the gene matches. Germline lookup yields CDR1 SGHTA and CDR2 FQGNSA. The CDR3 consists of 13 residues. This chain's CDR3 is CASSLATGIGYTF. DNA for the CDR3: TGTGCCAGCAGCTTAGCGACAGGGATAGGCTACACCTTC.

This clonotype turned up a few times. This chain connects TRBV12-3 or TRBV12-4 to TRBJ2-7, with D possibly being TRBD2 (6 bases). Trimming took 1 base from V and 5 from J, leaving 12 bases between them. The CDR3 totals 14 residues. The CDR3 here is CASSLEVGSHEQYF. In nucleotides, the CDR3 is TGTGCCAGCAGTTTAGAGGTCGGGAGCCACGAGCAGTACTTC.

The CDR3 here is CSARDEGGGYEQFF. CDR3 nucleotide sequence: TGCAGTGCTAGGGACGAGGGCGGCGGATATGAGCAGTTCTTC. This chain joins TRBV20-1 and TRBJ2-1, with D perhaps TRBD2 (5 bases). CDR3 length equals 14 residues. CDR1 and CDR2 (germline): DFQATT, SNEGSKA (reference sequence). The V end lost 3 bases, the J end lost 8 bases, and 17 bases lay between the germline ends.

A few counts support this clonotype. The CDR3: CASTFDRGYQETQYF. DNA for the CDR3: TGTGCCAGCACCTTTGACAGGGGTTACCAAGAGACCCAGTACTTC. The rearrangement links TRBV11-1 to TRBJ2-5; 8 bases align to TRBD1. Germline V gives CDR1 SGHAT, CDR2 FQDESV (reference sequence). The trim removed 7 bases at V and 0 bases at J, leaving 7 bases unmatched. The CDR3 length is 15 residues. The entire variable domain, with the rest obtained from reference TRBV11-1 and TRBJ2-5, is as follows: EAEVAQSPRYKITEKSQAVAFWCDPISGHATLYWYRQILGQGPELLVQFQDESVVDDSQLPKDRFSAERLKGVDSTLKIQPAELGDSAMYLCASTFDRGYQETQYFGPGTRLLVL.

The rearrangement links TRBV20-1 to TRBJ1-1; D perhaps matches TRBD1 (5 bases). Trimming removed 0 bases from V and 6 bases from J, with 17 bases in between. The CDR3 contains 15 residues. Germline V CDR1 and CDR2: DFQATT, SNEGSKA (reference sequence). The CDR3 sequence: CSARERVGANAEAFF. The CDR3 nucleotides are TGCAGTGCTAGAGAGAGGGTCGGGGCGAATGCTGAAGCTTTCTTT.

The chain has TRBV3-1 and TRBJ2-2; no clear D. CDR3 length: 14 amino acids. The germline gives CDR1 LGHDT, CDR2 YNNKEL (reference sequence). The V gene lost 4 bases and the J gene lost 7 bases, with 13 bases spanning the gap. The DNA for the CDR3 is TGTGCCAGCAGCCGAACTACAAATGGCGGGGAGCTGTTTTTT. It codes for CASSRTTNGGELFF.

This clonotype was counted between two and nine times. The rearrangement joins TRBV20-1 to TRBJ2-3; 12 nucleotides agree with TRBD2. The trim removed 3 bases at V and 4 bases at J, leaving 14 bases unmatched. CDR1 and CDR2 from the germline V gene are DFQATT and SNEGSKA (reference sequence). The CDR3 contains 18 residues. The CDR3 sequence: CSARPGGLAGGKPDTQYF. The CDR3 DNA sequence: TGCAGTGCTAGGCCAGGAGGTCTAGCGGGGGGGAAGCCAGATACGCAGTATTTT.

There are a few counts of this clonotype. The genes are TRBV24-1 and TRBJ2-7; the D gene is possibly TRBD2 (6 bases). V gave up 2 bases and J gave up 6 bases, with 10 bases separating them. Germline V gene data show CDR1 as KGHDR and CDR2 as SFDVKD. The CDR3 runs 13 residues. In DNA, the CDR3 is TGTGCCACCAGTGATTGGCGGGGTCGCGAGCAGTACTTC. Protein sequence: CATSDWRGREQYF.

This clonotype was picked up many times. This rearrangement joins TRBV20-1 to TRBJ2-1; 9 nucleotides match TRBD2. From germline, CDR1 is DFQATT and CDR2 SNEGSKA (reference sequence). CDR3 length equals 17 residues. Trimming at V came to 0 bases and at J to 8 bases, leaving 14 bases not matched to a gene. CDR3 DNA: TGCAGTGCTAGAGATACATACGCGGGAGGGCCGGTCGATGAGCAGTTCTTC. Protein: CSARDTYAGGPVDEQFF.

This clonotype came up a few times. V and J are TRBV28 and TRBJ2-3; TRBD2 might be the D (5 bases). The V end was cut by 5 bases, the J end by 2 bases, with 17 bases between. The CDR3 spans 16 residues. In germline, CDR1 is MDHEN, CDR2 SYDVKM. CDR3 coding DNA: TGTGCCAGCAGTCCCTACTTAAGCGGTATCACAGATACGCAGTATTTT. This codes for CASSPYLSGITDTQYF.

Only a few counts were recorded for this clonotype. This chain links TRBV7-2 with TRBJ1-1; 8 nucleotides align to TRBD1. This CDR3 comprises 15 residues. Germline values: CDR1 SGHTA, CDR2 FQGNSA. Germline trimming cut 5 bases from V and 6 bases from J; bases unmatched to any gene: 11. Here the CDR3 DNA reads TGTGCCAGCAGCCAACGACAGGGGCCTCGGGCTGAAGCTTTCTTT. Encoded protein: CASSQRQGPRAEAFF. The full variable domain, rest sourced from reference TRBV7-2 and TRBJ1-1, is GAGVSQSPSNKVTEKGKDVELRCDPISGHTALYWYRQSLGQGLEFLIYFQGNSAPDKSGLPSDRFSAERTGGSVSTLTIQRTQQEDSAVYLCASSQRQGPRAEAFFGQGTRLTVV.

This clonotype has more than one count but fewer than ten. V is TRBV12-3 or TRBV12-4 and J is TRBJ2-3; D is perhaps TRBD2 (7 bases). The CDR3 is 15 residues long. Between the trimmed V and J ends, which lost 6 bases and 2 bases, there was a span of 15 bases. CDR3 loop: CASRGGGGFTDTQYF. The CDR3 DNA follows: TGTGCCAGCAGGGGGGGAGGGGGATTCACAGATACGCAGTATTTT.

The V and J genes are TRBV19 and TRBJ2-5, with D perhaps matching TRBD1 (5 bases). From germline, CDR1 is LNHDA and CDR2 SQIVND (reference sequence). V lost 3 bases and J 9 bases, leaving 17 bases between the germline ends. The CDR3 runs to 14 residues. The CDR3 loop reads CASSIGPTQGAQYF. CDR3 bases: TGTGCCAGTAGTATTGGACCTACCCAGGGTGCCCAGTACTTC. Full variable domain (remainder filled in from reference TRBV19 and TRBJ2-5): DGGITQSPKYLFRKEGQNVTLSCEQNLNHDAMYWYRQDPGQGLRLIYYSQIVNDFQKGDIAEGYSVSREKKESFPLTVTSAQKNPTAFYLCASSIGPTQGAQYFGPGTRLLVL.